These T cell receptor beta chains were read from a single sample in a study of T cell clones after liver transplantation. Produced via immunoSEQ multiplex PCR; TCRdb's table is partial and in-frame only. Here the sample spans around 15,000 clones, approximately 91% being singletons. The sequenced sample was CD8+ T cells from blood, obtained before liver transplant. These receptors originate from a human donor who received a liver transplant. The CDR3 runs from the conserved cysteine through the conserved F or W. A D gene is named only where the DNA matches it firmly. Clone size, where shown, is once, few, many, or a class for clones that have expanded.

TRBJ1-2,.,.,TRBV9,CASSVGGYGYTF,TGTGCCAGCAGCGTAGGGGGATATGGCTACACCTTC
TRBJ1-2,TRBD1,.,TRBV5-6,CASSLGQGAIYGYTF,TGTGCCAGCAGCTTAGGACAGGGGGCGATCTATGGCTACACCTTC
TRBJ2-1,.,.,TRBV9,CASSVAGDAYNEQFF,TGTGCCAGCAGCGTAGCGGGAGACGCCTACAATGAGCAGTTCTTC
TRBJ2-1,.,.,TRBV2,CASRAPGLYNEQFF,TGTGCCAGCAGGGCACCGGGGCTCTACAATGAGCAGTTCTTC
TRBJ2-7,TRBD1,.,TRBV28,CASSIQGAPLTYEQYF,TGTGCCAGCAGTATACAGGGGGCGCCGTTAACCTACGAGCAGTACTTC
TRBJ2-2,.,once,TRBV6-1,CASSEGTLSSSANTGELFF,TGTGCCAGCAGTGAGGGGACACTATCGTCTTCCGCGAACACCGGGGAGCTGTTTTTT
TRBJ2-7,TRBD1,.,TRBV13,CASSSTGTGVYEQYF,TGTGCCAGCAGCTCAACCGGGACAGGGGTTTACGAGCAGTACTTC
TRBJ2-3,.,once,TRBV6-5,CASSYEGLRTDTQYF,TGTGCCAGCAGTTACGAGGGGCTTAGGACAGATACGCAGTATTTT
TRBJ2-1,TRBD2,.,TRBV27,CASSSGGRNEHFF,TGTGCCAGCAGTTCGGGAGGACGAAATGAGCATTTCTTC
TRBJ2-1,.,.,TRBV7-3,CASSSVSGGNYNEQFF,TGTGCCAGCAGCTCCGTCAGTGGAGGGAACTACAATGAGCAGTTCTTC
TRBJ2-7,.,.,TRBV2,CASSKSSSREQYF,TGTGCCAGCAGCAAGTCGTCCAGTCGGGAGCAGTACTTC
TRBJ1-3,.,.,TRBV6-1,CASSELPGPQIISGNTIYF,TGTGCCAGCAGTGAACTGCCCGGGCCTCAAATTATCTCTGGAAACACCATATATTTT
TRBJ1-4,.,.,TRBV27,CASSYGTNPNEKLFF,TGTGCCAGCAGCTACGGGACGAACCCTAATGAAAAACTGTTTTTT
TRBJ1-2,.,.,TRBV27,CASRDSTGVYGYTF,TGTGCCAGCAGAGATTCGACGGGGGTGTATGGCTACACCTTC
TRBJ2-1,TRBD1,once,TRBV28,CASSLPTGIEQFF,TGTGCCAGCAGCCTTCCGACAGGGATTGAGCAGTTCTTC
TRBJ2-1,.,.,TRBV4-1,CASSQRSFFDEQFF,TGCGCCAGCAGCCAAAGAAGTTTTTTCGATGAGCAGTTCTTC
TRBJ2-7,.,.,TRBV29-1,CSVAGLSSISYEQYF,TGCAGCGTTGCTGGACTGTCGAGTATCTCTTACGAGCAGTACTTC
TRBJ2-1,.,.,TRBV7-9,CASRRGDYNEQFF,TGTGCCAGCCGGCGCGGGGATTACAATGAGCAGTTCTTC
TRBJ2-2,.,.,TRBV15,CATCQVNTGELFF,TGTGCCACCTGCCAGGTGAACACCGGGGAGCTGTTTTTT
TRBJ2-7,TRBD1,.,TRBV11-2,CASSPPGQGGEQYF,TGTGCCAGCAGCCCTCCGGGACAGGGGGGCGAGCAGTACTTC
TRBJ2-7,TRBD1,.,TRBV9,CASSPPGQGWKQYF,TGTGCCAGCAGCCCCCCCGGACAGGGGTGGAAGCAGTACTTC
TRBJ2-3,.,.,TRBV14,CASSSGFSFPPDTQYF,TGTGCCAGCAGTTCAGGGTTCTCTTTCCCCCCTGATACGCAGTATTTT
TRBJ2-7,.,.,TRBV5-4,CASSLRERPVYEQYF,TGTGCCAGCAGCTTAAGGGAGCGGCCAGTCTACGAGCAGTACTTC
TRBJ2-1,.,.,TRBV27,CASSLGDEQFF,TGTGCCAGCAGTTTGGGCGATGAGCAGTTCTTC
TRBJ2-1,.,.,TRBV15,CATSRVGNEQFF,TGTGCCACCAGCAGAGTAGGCAATGAGCAGTTCTTC
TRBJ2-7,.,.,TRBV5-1,CASSFQGESYEQYF,TGCGCCAGCAGCTTTCAGGGAGAGTCCTACGAGCAGTACTTC
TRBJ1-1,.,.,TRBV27,CASSDNSNPTEAFF,TGTGCCAGCAGCGACAACAGCAATCCCACTGAAGCTTTCTTT
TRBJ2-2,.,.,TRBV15,CATSRRELPGELFF,TGTGCCACCAGCAGGAGGGAATTACCCGGGGAGCTGTTTTTT
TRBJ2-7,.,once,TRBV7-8,CASSSPEIRRGYEQYF,TGTGCCAGCAGCTCTCCCGAGATACGGAGGGGCTACGAGCAGTACTTC
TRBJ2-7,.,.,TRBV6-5,CASSYREAIHEQYF,TGTGCCAGCAGTTACAGGGAAGCGATCCACGAGCAGTACTTC
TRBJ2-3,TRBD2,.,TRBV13,CASSARLAGGADTQYF,TGTGCCAGCAGCGCCCGACTAGCGGGAGGGGCGGATACGCAGTATTTT
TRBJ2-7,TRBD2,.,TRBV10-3,CAISGGGTSGSFYEQYF,TGTGCCATCAGTGGGGGCGGAACTAGCGGCTCATTCTACGAGCAGTACTTC
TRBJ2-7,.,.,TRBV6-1,CASSEGVLYEQYF,TGTGCCAGCAGTGAAGGGGTCCTTTACGAGCAGTACTTC
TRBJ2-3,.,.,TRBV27,CASSLLGNTDTQYF,TGTGCCAGCAGTTTATTAGGGAACACAGATACGCAGTATTTT
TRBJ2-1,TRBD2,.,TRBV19,CASSPHLPPAGGRNEQFF,TGTGCCAGTAGTCCTCACCTCCCCCCAGCGGGAGGGCGAAATGAGCAGTTCTTC
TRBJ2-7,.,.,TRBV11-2,CASSLDPQGSNEQYF,TGTGCCAGCAGCTTGGATCCCCAGGGTAGCAACGAGCAGTACTTC
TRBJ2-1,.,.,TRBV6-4,CASTSPWGEQFF,TGTGCCAGCACCTCCCCTTGGGGTGAGCAGTTCTTC
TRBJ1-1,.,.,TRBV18,CASSPPTVNTEAFF,TGTGCCAGCTCACCCCCAACAGTGAACACTGAAGCTTTCTTT
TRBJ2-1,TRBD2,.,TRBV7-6,CASSLLTSGTGNEQFF,TGTGCCAGCAGCTTGCTGACTAGCGGGACGGGGAATGAGCAGTTCTTC
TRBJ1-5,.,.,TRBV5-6,CASSSTRGQPQHF,TGTGCCAGCAGCTCGACGCGGGGTCAGCCCCAGCATTTT
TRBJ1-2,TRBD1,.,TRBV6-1,CASSEAIQGGGYGYTF,TGTGCCAGCAGTGAAGCAATCCAGGGGGGTGGCTATGGCTACACCTTC
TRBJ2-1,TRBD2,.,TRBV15,CATTPSEGGSSYNEQFF,TGTGCCACCACCCCTTCGGAAGGCGGGAGCTCCTACAATGAGCAGTTCTTC
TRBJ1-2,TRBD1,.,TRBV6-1,CASSPGTVYGYTF,TGTGCCAGCAGTCCTGGGACAGTCTATGGCTACACCTTC
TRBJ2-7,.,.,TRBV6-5,CASSYTTEGDEQYF,TGTGCCAGCAGTTACACGACTGAGGGTGATGAGCAGTACTTC
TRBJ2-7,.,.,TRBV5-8,CASTTRNYSYEQYF,TGTGCCAGCACCACGCGGAACTACTCCTACGAGCAGTACTTC
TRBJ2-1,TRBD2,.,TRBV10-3,CALGTSSGEQFF,TGTGCCCTTGGGACTAGCTCCGGTGAGCAGTTCTTC
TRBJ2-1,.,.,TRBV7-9,CASSLGLGSDAYNEQFF,TGTGCCAGCAGCTTAGGATTGGGGTCAGACGCTTACAATGAGCAGTTCTTC
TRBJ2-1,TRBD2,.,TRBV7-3,CASSPPAGGPREQFF,TGTGCCAGCAGCCCTCCTGCGGGAGGGCCTCGTGAGCAGTTCTTC
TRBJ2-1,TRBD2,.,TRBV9,CASSPLGRTSGGYNEQFF,TGTGCCAGCAGCCCCCTAGGCAGAACTAGCGGGGGGTACAATGAGCAGTTCTTC
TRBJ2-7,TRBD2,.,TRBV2,CASSGILARSYEQYF,TGTGCCAGCAGTGGGATACTAGCGCGCTCCTACGAGCAGTACTTC
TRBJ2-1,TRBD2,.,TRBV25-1,CASSERGVASNEQFF,TGTGCCAGCAGTGAACGGGGGGTAGCAAGCAATGAGCAGTTCTTC
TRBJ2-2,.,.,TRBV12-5,CASGSQNTGELFF,TGTGCTAGTGGCTCTCAGAACACCGGGGAGCTGTTTTTT
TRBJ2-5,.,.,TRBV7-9,CASDSVSAGTPQETQYF,TGTGCCAGCGATTCAGTTTCTGCCGGGACACCTCAAGAGACCCAGTACTTC
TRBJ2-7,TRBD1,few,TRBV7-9,CASRAGTGMAYEQYF,TGTGCCAGCAGAGCCGGGACAGGGATGGCCTACGAGCAGTACTTC
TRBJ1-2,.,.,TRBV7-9,CASSLGYPNTF,TGTGCCAGCAGCTTAGGTTACCCGAACACCTTC